This TCR beta chain appears in the sequencing data of a study of blood T cell repertoires in COVID-19. Original processing methods: For nucleated cells, counts were estimated from reference gene primer amplification. Some clones are missing from TCRdb's copy, which holds only in-frame ones; the method was immunoSEQ multiplex PCR. V and J calls and clone size follow that table, whereas D and trimming were derived from the DNA. The sample lists approximately 55,000 clones, over 60% occurring once. The CDR3 totals 15 residues. J lost 6 bases, V lost 5 bases, and 9 bases had no gene match. CDR1 and CDR2 from the germline V gene are MNHEY and SMNVEV (reference sequence).

V gene TRBV27 combines with J gene TRBJ1-5; 8 positions match TRBD1. The source material was peripheral blood. The TCR was taken from a man younger than 40 with COVID-19, enrolled during active disease. The CDR3 loop is CASSTGQGGGQPQHF. The CDR3 nucleotides are TGTGCCAGCAGTACCGGACAGGGAGGCGGTCAGCCCCAGCATTTT.